This entry lists 32 T cell receptor beta chains sequenced from one sample in a study of regulatory T cells in long-lasting Graves disease. Combining iRepertoire HTBI primers with Arm-PCR of CDR3 regions, the authors built TCR beta libraries. Each CDR3 protein gets one entry after TCRdb re-called the multiplex PCR reads with MiXCR. The sample holds about 240,000 distinct CDR3 sequences, roughly 21% seen once. Described time point: newly diagnosed GD, antithyroid drugs for less than 3 months. RNA extracted from PBMCs served as the sequencing template. The material was peripheral blood mononuclear cells (PBMCs), obtained at new diagnosis, from a patient treated with antithyroid drugs. These receptors were obtained from a female donor with Graves disease.

This clonotype was observed many times. V is TRBV28 and J is TRBJ1-1, with TRBD1 matching 9 bases. From germline, CDR1 is MDHEN and CDR2 SYDVKM. The CDR3 runs to 13 residues. With V trimmed by 2 bases and J by 10 bases, 5 bases remained unmatched. The CDR3 reads CASSLGTGFGAFF. Here the CDR3 DNA reads TGTGCCAGCAGTTTAGGGACAGGGTTTGGAGCTTTCTTT.

This clonotype was picked up many times. This sequence joins TRBV6-1 and TRBJ2-7; D remains unclear. Trimming removed 6 bases from V and 3 bases from J, with 6 bases in between. The length of the CDR3 is 11 residues. CDR1 and CDR2 (germline): MNHNS, SASEGT. The CDR3 nucleotides are TGTGCCAGCAGGGTCGACTACGAGCAGTACTTC. It is translated as CASRVDYEQYF.

In its sample, this clonotype was seen a few times. This chain connects TRBV19 to TRBJ2-7; 9 bases line up with TRBD1. V trimming: 3 bases; J trimming: 5 bases; junction bases outside the gene matches: 2. The CDR3 consists of 13 residues. The V gene's germline CDR1 is LNHDA and CDR2 SQIVND (reference sequence). CDR3 in amino acids: CASSIGTGNEQYF. CDR3 DNA: TGTGCCAGTAGTATTGGGACAGGGAACGAGCAGTACTTC. The variable domain in full, completed from reference TRBV19 and TRBJ2-7, reads DGGITQSPKYLFRKEGQNVTLSCEQNLNHDAMYWYRQDPGQGLRLIYYSQIVNDFQKGDIAEGYSVSREKKESFPLTVTSAQKNPTAFYLCASSIGTGNEQYFGPGTRLTVT.

As for this clonotype: A read error likely explains this, since a far larger clone differs by one base. The J gene is TRBJ2-5, the V gene TRBV11-2, with 11 bases lining up with TRBD2. Germline V gene lookup returns CDR1 SGHAT and CDR2 FQNNGV. The CDR3 extends over 14 amino acids. The CDR3 region is CASSPRLAGHEQSF. The CDR3 DNA reads as TGTGCCAGCAGCCCGCGACTAGCGGGACATGAGCAGTCCTTC.

The chain joins TRBV20-1 to TRBJ2-2; D is possibly TRBD1 (5 bases). With 6 bases removed from V and 5 bases from J, the gap between germline ends came to 19 bases. CDR1 DFQATT and CDR2 SNEGSKA come from the germline V gene (reference sequence). The CDR3 is made up of 15 amino acids. CDR3 in amino acids: CSAPQATESTGELFF. CDR3 coding DNA: TGCAGTGCCCCGCAGGCGACAGAATCGACCGGGGAGCTGTTTTTT.

V is TRBV5-5 and J is TRBJ2-1; 10 positions agree with TRBD2. The J segment lost 11 bases and the V segment lost 3 bases, leaving 5 bases of the junction unmatched. This CDR3 has 13 amino acids. Germline loops: CDR1 SGHKS, CDR2 YYEKEE (reference sequence). The CDR3 protein is CASSWRTSGQQFF. CDR3 DNA sequence: TGTGCCAGCAGCTGGCGGACTAGCGGACAGCAGTTCTTC.

For the CDR3, the DNA is TGTGCCAGCGTCCTCGAGGGGGCCGGCACCGGGGAGCTGTTTTTT. Translation gives CASVLEGAGTGELFF. The V gene is TRBV7-9, the J gene TRBJ2-2, with 7 bases that match TRBD1. The trim removed 8 bases at V and 4 bases at J, leaving 10 bases unmatched. Germline CDR1 and CDR2: SEHNR and FQNEAQ (reference sequence). This CDR3 contains 15 residues.

This clonotype was counted a single time. This chain connects TRBV29-1 to TRBJ1-2; D may be TRBD1 (6 bases). CDR3 length: 11 residues. Germline values: CDR1 SQVTM, CDR2 ANQGSEA. V lost 7 bases and J 7 bases, leaving 13 bases between the germline ends. The chain's CDR3 is CSDYRAGGYTF. The CDR3 region has the DNA TGCAGCGACTACAGGGCGGGTGGCTACACCTTC.

The chain joins TRBV6-9 to TRBJ2-1, with 7 bases fitting TRBD2. Looked up from germline, CDR1 is MNHGY and CDR2 is SVAAGI. The CDR3 loop spans 14 amino acids. With 3 bases clipped from V and 7 bases from J, the junction kept 6 bases outside the gene matches. The CDR3 DNA sequence: TGTGCCAGCAGTTACCCGGGGGAGGGGAATGAGCAGTTCTTC. It encodes CASSYPGEGNEQFF.

This clonotype showed up just a few times. The chain is built from TRBV14 and TRBJ2-1, with 9 bases fitting TRBD2. CDR3 length equals 15 residues. In germline, CDR1 is SGHDN, CDR2 FVKESK. The ends lost 4 bases at V and 6 bases at J; junction bases unmatched: 7. The DNA of the CDR3 is TGTGCCAGCAGCCTCGGACTAGCGAGGGGCAATGAGCAGTTCTTC. Its translation: CASSLGLARGNEQFF.

On this clonotype: This may arise from a read error, as a much more abundant clone is one base away. This chain joins TRBV9 and TRBJ2-3; possible D gene TRBD1, 5 bases. The J call may be in error: the DNA end matches TRBJ2-5 better. This CDR3 contains 13 residues. Germline CDR1 is SGDLS and CDR2 is YYNGEE. CDR3 sequence (DNA): TGTGCCAGCAGCCCTGACAGACGGGAGACCCAGTACTTC. Its protein is CASSPDRRETQYF.

The sample holds many counts of this clonotype. The genes are TRBV2 and TRBJ2-5; 10 bases map to TRBD1. The CDR3 runs to 14 residues. Losses at the gene ends were 4 bases for V and 5 bases for J; bases not matched to a gene: 4. Germline V gene sequence: CDR1 SNHLY, CDR2 FYNNEI. The CDR3 DNA reads TGTGCCAGCAGTGGACAGGGGGCGAGGGAGACCCAGTACTTC. This encodes CASSGQGARETQYF. Filled out from reference TRBV2 and TRBJ2-5, the complete variable domain reads EPEVTQTPSHQVTQMGQEVILRCVPISNHLYFYWYRQILGQKVEFLVSFYNNEISEKSEIFDDQFSVERPDGSNFTLKIRSTKLEDSAMYFCASSGQGARETQYFGPGTRLLVL.

The sample holds many counts of this clonotype. V usage is TRBV20-1 and J usage is TRBJ2-1, with TRBD2 identical over 12 bases. The germline gives CDR1 DFQATT, CDR2 SNEGSKA (reference sequence). The CDR3 is 16 amino acids. With 0 bases clipped from V and 7 bases from J, the junction kept 7 bases outside the gene matches. Here the CDR3 DNA reads TGCAGTGCTAGAGATCAACTAGCGGGAGGTTCTAATGAGCAGTTCTTC. Its protein is CSARDQLAGGSNEQFF.

In this sample, this clonotype turned up a few times. The gene calls are TRBV2 and TRBJ2-1; D remains ambiguous. The DNA end is a closer match to TRBJ2-5, so the J assignment may be wrong. The CDR3 has 13 residues. Germline V lookup: CDR1 SNHLY, CDR2 FYNNEI. DNA of the CDR3: TGTGCCAGCAGTGAAAGTTTTTCAGAGACCCAGTACTTC. It specifies CASSESFSETQYF.

Comment on this clonotype: A far larger clone is just one base off, so this is likely a read error. The chain joins TRBV11-2 to TRBJ2-7; 9 nucleotides align to TRBD1. In germline, CDR1 is SGHAT, CDR2 FQNNGV. The J segment lost 7 bases and the V segment lost 5 bases, leaving 9 bases of the junction unmatched. The CDR3 has 14 amino acids. CDR3 loop: CASSVWTGADEQYF. The CDR3, as DNA: TGTGCCAGCAGCGTCTGGACAGGGGCTGATGAGCAGTACTTC.

This chain joins TRBV7-9 and TRBJ2-1, with D perhaps being TRBD1 or TRBD2 (5 bases each). Germline V gives CDR1 SEHNR, CDR2 FQNEAQ (reference sequence). Trimming removed 5 bases from V and 5 bases from J, with 16 bases in between. The CDR3 totals 15 residues. CDR3 residues: CASSPRRGNNNEQFF. The CDR3 DNA reads as TGTGCCAGCAGCCCCAGACGGGGCAACAACAATGAGCAGTTCTTC. Supplemented by reference TRBV7-9 and TRBJ2-1, the full variable domain reads DTGVSQNPRHKITKRGQNVTFRCDPISEHNRLYWYRQTLGQGPEFLTYFQNEAQLEKSRLLSDRFSAERPKGSFSTLEIQRTEQGDSAMYLCASSPRRGNNNEQFFGPGTRLTVL.

V and J are TRBV10-3 and TRBJ2-5, with D perhaps matching TRBD1 (6 bases). The CDR3 has 13 amino acids. Trimming took 3 bases from V and 4 from J, leaving 9 bases between them. The germline V gene encodes CDR1 ENHRY and CDR2 SYGVKD. The CDR3 spells CAISEQGRETQYF. DNA for the CDR3: TGTGCCATCAGTGAACAGGGTAGAGAGACCCAGTACTTC.

This clonotype came up a few times. The rearrangement uses TRBV6-1 and TRBJ1-2; TRBD1 agrees at 8 bases. CDR3 length: 15 amino acids. J gave up 2 bases and V 6 bases, and 8 bases lay outside the gene matches. Germline-derived CDR1 and CDR2 are MNHNS and SASEGT. The DNA for the CDR3 is TGTGCCAGCAGCCCCGGGACAGGATCCAACTATGGCTACACCTTC. Translation gives CASSPGTGSNYGYTF.

Many counts were recorded for this clonotype. The chain links TRBV12-3 or TRBV12-4 to TRBJ2-3; the D gene could be TRBD1 or TRBD2 (6 bases each). This CDR3 region has 15 residues. Trimming took off 7 bases at V and 1 base at J, with 15 bases between the two ends. The CDR3 spells CASNRGAWGTDTQYF. The CDR3 DNA reads as TGTGCCAGCAATAGGGGGGCGTGGGGCACAGATACGCAGTATTTT.

On this clonotype: A much larger clone differs by one base, so this may be a read error. This chain uses TRBV10-2 with TRBJ1-3; D is ambiguous. The CDR3 runs to 12 residues. From germline, CDR1 is WSHSY and CDR2 SAAADI. V lost 4 bases and J 9 bases, leaving 10 bases between the germline ends. This chain's CDR3 is CASSVTSSTIYF. For the CDR3, the DNA is TGCGCCAGCAGTGTGACCTCTAGCACCATATATTTT.

This clonotype was seen many times. The chain combines TRBV2 with TRBJ2-4; D gene unclear. CDR1 and CDR2 (germline): SNHLY, FYNNEI. Trimming took 6 bases from V and 0 from J, leaving 9 bases between them. CDR3 length: 14 residues. CDR3 nucleotides: TGTGCCAGCAGGTCGGCTTTAGCCAAAAACATTCAGTACTTC. Its protein is CASRSALAKNIQYF. The variable domain in full, completed from reference TRBV2 and TRBJ2-4, reads EPEVTQTPSHQVTQMGQEVILRCVPISNHLYFYWYRQILGQKVEFLVSFYNNEISEKSEIFDDQFSVERPDGSNFTLKIRSTKLEDSAMYFCASRSALAKNIQYFGAGTRLSVL.

This clonotype was counted many times. The chain carries TRBV9 and TRBJ2-7; 9 positions agree with TRBD2. Unmatched junction bases numbered 4, after V lost 0 bases and J lost 3 bases. This CDR3 has 15 residues. Germline V gives CDR1 SGDLS, CDR2 YYNGEE. CDR3 sequence (DNA): TGTGCCAGCAGCGTAGATGCGGGGGGGAACTACGAGCAGTACTTC. Translation: CASSVDAGGNYEQYF.

This clonotype occurred many times. This rearrangement joins TRBV20-1 to TRBJ2-1, with D possibly TRBD2 on 7 matching bases. The CDR3 consists of 13 residues. Germline assignment: CDR1 DFQATT and CDR2 SNEGSKA (reference sequence). V was cut by 5 bases and J by 8 bases, with 16 bases left in between. The CDR3 nucleotides read TGCAGTGCTCATAAGGGGGGGACTGATGAGCAGTTCTTC. Translation: CSAHKGGTDEQFF.

This clonotype was seen repeatedly, ten times or more. The V and J genes are TRBV28 and TRBJ2-2; D not resolved. V lost 5 bases and J 8 bases, leaving 12 bases between the germline ends. Germline-derived CDR1 and CDR2 are MDHEN and SYDVKM. The CDR3 is made up of 13 amino acids. CDR3 sequence (DNA): TGTGCCAGCAGTGGCGTTACACCGGGGGAGCTGTTTTTT. It encodes CASSGVTPGELFF.

This clonotype was recorded at least ten times. The CDR3 DNA is TGCAGCGTTGTGGGTGGTGAGCAGTTCTTC. Translation gives CSVVGGEQFF. The chain has TRBV29-1 and TRBJ2-1; no clear D. Germline CDR1 is SQVTM and CDR2 is ANQGSEA. V shed 4 bases and J shed 9 bases, with 7 bases lying between them. CDR3 length equals 10 residues.

Notes on this clonotype: A clone one base away is much larger, so this may be a read error. The chain joins TRBV2 to TRBJ2-5; D uncertain. The CDR3 is 13 residues long. Germline V gives CDR1 SNHLY, CDR2 FYNNEI. CDR3: CASSEATKENQYF. CDR3 in DNA: TGTGCCAGCAGTGAAGCCACAAAAGAGAACCAGTACTTC.

The chain carries TRBV12-3 or TRBV12-4 and TRBJ1-1; D gene ambiguous. CDR3 length: 13 residues. V lost 7 bases to trimming and J lost 6 bases, with 15 bases between them. This CDR3 reads CASTPGSRAEAFF. CDR3 nucleotide sequence: TGTGCCAGCACCCCCGGGAGTAGGGCTGAAGCTTTCTTT.

This clonotype was seen at least ten times. The J gene is TRBJ2-4, the V gene TRBV27; possibly TRBD2 for D (5 bases). V lost 3 bases and J 6 bases, leaving 12 bases between the germline ends. The CDR3 consists of 14 residues. Germline V CDR1 and CDR2: MNHEY, SMNVEV (reference sequence). The CDR3 nucleotides read TGTGCCAGCAGTTTTGCGGGCAGGATAAACATTCAGTACTTC. It encodes CASSFAGRINIQYF.

In its sample, this clonotype was seen many times. The chain joins TRBV7-9 to TRBJ1-4; D might be TRBD1 (6 bases). CDR1 and CDR2 (germline): SEHNR, FQNEAQ (reference sequence). V lost 5 bases and J lost 8, with 18 bases in between. The CDR3 runs 15 residues. CDR3 sequence: CASSATTGRNEKLFF. CDR3 nucleotides: TGTGCCAGCAGCGCCACTACAGGGAGAAACGAAAAACTGTTTTTT.

As for this clonotype: This likely came from a read error, as a far larger clone is one base away. The chain has TRBV7-9 and TRBJ1-2; D is uncertain. The length of the CDR3 is 14 residues. In germline, CDR1 is SEHNR, CDR2 FQNEAQ (reference sequence). The CDR3: CASSLGGANHGYTF. CDR3 bases: TGTGCCAGCAGCTTGGGCGGAGCTAACCATGGCTACACCTTC.

This clonotype occurred many times. The V gene is TRBV18, the J gene TRBJ2-5, with D hard to call. CDR3 length: 13 residues. The V and J ends lost 3 bases and 5 bases respectively, with 10 bases between them. The V gene's germline CDR1 is KGHSH and CDR2 LQKENI. Written as DNA, the CDR3 is TGTGCCAGCTCACCCCCCATGGGGGAGACCCAGTACTTC. Amino acid sequence: CASSPPMGETQYF.

This clonotype was seen repeatedly, ten times or more. J is TRBJ2-2 and V is TRBV24-1; 7 nucleotides align to TRBD1. Germline lookup yields CDR1 KGHDR and CDR2 SFDVKD. The V segment lost 9 bases and the J segment 2 bases; nucleotides outside the gene matches: 8. The CDR3 is 15 residues long. CDR3 nucleotide sequence: TGTGCCACCGGACACACAGGGGAAAACACCGGGGAGCTGTTTTTT. It encodes CATGHTGENTGELFF.